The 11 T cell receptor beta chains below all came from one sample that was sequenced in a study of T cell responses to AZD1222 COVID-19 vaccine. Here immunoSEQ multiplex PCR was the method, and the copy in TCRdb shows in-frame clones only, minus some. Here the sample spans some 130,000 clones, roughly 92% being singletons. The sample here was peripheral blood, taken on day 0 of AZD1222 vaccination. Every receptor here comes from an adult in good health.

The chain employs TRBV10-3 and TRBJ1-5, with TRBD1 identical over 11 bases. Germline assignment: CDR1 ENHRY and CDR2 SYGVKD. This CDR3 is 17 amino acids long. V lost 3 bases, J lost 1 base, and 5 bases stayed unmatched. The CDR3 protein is CAISETGTGGSNQPQHF. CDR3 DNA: TGTGCCATCAGTGAAACAGGGACAGGGGGAAGCAATCAGCCCCAGCATTTT.

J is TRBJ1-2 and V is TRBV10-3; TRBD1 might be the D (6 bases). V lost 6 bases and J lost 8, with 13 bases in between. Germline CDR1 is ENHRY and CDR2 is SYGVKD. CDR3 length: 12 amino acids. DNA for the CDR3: TGTGCCATCAGCTTCAGGGGTACCGGCTACACCTTC. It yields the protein CAISFRGTGYTF.

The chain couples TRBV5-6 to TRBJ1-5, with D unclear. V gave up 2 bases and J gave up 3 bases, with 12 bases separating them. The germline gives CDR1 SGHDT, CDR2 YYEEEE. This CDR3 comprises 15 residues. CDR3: CASSFGMGFNQPQHF. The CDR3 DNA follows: TGTGCCAGCAGCTTCGGGATGGGCTTCAATCAGCCCCAGCATTTT.

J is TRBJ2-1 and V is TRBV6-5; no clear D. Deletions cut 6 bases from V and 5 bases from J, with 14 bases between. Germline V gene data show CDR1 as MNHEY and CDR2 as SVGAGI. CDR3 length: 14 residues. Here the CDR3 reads CASRTGGRNNEQFF. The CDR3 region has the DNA TGTGCCAGCAGGACCGGTGGACGGAACAATGAGCAGTTCTTC.

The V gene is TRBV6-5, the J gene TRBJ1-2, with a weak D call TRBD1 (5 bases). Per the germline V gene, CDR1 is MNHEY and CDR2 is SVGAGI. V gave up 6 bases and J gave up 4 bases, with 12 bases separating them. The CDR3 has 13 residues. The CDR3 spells CASRKGISYGYTF. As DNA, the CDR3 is TGTGCCAGCAGGAAGGGGATTAGCTATGGCTACACCTTC.

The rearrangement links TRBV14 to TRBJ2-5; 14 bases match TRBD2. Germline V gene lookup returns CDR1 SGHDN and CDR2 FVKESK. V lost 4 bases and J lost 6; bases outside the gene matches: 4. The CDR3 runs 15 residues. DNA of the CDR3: TGTGCCAGCAGCCTTTGGACTAGCGGGGGGAAGACCCAGTACTTC. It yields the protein CASSLWTSGGKTQYF. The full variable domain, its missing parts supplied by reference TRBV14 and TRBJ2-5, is EAGVTQFPSHSVIEKGQTVTLRCDPISGHDNLYWYRRVMGKEIKFLLHFVKESKQDESGMPNNRFLAERTGGTYSTLKVQPAELEDSGVYFCASSLWTSGGKTQYFGPGTRLLVL.

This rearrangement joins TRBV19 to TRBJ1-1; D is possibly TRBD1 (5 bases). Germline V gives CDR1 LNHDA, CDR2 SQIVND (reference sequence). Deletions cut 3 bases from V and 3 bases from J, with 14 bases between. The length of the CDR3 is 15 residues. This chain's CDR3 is CASSILGVRDTEAFF. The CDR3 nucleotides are TGTGCCAGTAGTATTTTGGGGGTTCGGGACACTGAAGCTTTCTTT.

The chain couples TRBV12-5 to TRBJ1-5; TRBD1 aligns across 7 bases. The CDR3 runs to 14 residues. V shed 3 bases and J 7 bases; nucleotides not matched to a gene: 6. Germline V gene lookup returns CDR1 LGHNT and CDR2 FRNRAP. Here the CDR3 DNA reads TGTGCTAGTGGTTTTTGGACAGGTTGGCAGCCCCAGCATTTT. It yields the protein CASGFWTGWQPQHF. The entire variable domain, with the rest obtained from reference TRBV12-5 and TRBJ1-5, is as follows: DARVTQTPRHKVTEMGQEVTMRCQPILGHNTVFWYRQTMMQGLELLAYFRNRAPLDDSGMPKDRFSAEMPDATLATLKIQPSEPRDSAVYFCASGFWTGWQPQHFGDGTRLSIL.

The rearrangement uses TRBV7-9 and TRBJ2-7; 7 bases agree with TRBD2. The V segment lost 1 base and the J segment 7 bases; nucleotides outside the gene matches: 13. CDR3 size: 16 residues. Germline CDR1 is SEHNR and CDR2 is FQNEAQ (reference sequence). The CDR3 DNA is TGTGCCAGCAGCTTAGGAAGGGAGGGATACCTTACAGAGCAGTACTTC. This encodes CASSLGREGYLTEQYF.

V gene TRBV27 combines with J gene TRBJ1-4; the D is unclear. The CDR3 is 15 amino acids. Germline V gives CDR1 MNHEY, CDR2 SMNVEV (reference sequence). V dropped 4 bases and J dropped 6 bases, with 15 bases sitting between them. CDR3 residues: CASSSAHHGDEKLFF. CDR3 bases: TGTGCCAGCAGTTCCGCCCACCATGGGGATGAAAAACTGTTTTTT.

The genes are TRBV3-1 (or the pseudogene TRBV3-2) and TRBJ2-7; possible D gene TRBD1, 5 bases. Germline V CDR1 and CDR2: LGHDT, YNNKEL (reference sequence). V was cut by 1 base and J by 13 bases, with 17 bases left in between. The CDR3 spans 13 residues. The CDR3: CASSQGKVSGKYF. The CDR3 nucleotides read TGTGCCAGCAGCCAAGGGAAGGTTTCAGGGAAATACTTC.